This TCR beta chain was sequenced during a study of blood T cell repertoires in COVID-19. About the study: COVID-19 samples from acute and convalescent phases originated in the United States, Italy and Spain. T cells, B-cell-depleted T cells, or PBMCs provided the cDNA or gDNA that served as material.

Per the study methods: From reference gene primer amplification, estimates of nucleated cell counts were derived. Sequencing used immunoSEQ multiplex PCR; TCRdb keeps in-frame clones, though not all of them. V, J and clone size derive from that table, while D and trimming were established from the DNA sequence. Counted here are about 300,000 clones, roughly 90% occurring once; the ten biggest clones make up under 6.5%. V gave up 4 bases and J gave up 0 bases, with 13 bases separating them. The CDR3 has 16 amino acids. In germline, CDR1 is SGHTS, CDR2 YDEGEE. This clone came up once. Material: peripheral blood. The V and J genes are TRBV5-8 and TRBJ2-2, with no clear D. This sequence originates from a man between 18 and 29 years old who had recovered from COVID-19. CDR3 residues: CASSTEPAANTGELFF. In nucleotides, the CDR3 is TGTGCCAGCAGCACCGAACCCGCAGCGAACACCGGGGAGCTGTTTTTT.